What follows is one T cell receptor (beta chain) and its context. This sample is part of a study of blood T cell repertoires in COVID-19. The V end was cut by 1 base, the J end by 8 bases, with 11 bases between. There are 13 residues in the CDR3. Germline V gene lookup returns CDR1 LGHDT and CDR2 YNNKEL (reference sequence). The data were produced by immunoSEQ multiplex PCR, yet TCRdb's version contains in-frame clones alone and is incomplete. The repertoire includes hundreds of thousands of clones, over 70% of them detected once, and 8% to 9.5% sits in the top ten. The clonotype originates from a human donor in a cohort sampled during active COVID-19. The specimen sequenced was peripheral blood. This chain joins TRBV3-1 (or the pseudogene TRBV3-2) and TRBJ1-2; weak D call: TRBD1 (5 bases). CDR3 sequence: CASSQGGQGGYTF. The CDR3 nucleotides read TGTGCCAGCAGCCAAGGGGGCCAGGGAGGCTACACCTTC.